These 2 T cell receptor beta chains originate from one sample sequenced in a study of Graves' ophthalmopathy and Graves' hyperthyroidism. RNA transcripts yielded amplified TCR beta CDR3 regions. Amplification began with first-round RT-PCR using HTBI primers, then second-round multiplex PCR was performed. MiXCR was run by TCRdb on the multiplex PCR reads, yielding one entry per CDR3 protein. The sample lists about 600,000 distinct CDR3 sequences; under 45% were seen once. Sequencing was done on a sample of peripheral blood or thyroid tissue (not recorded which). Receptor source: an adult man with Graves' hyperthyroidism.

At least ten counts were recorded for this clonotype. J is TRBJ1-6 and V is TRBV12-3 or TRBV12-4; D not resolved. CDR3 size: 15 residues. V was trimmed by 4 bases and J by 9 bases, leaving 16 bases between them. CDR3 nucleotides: TGTGCCAGCAGTTCTAGCGGGGAGGTTTTTTCACCCCTCCACTTT. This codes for CASSSSGEVFSPLHF.

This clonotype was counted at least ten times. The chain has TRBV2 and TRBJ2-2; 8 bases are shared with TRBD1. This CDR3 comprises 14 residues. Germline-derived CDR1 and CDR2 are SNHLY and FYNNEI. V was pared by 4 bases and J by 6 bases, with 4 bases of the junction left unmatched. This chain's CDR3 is CASSAGGWAGELFF. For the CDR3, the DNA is TGTGCCAGCAGTGCAGGGGGCTGGGCCGGGGAGCTGTTTTTT.